The 29 T cell receptor beta chains listed next were all sequenced from one sample in a study of cytomegalovirus exposure and HLA in healthy donors. PCR involved 60 Vbeta and 13 Jbeta primers. Assay used: immunoSEQ multiplex PCR; TCRdb lists only in-frame clones, some missing. The data hold about 130,000 clones, with 65% to 90% observed a single time. The sample was PBMCs. These receptors all come from a girl aged 2 to 9 in good health and CMV-seronegative.

This clone came up a few times. This chain links TRBV7-8 with TRBJ1-2; D gene uncertain. This CDR3 region has 14 residues. Germline V CDR1 and CDR2: SGHVS, FQNEAQ. The V and J ends lost 5 bases and 0 bases respectively, with 10 bases between them. The CDR3 protein is CASSLHGTNYGYTF. CDR3 in DNA: TGTGCCAGCAGCCTGCACGGGACTAACTATGGCTACACCTTC.

The rearrangement joins TRBV19 to TRBJ1-6; D unclear. Germline CDR1 and CDR2: LNHDA and SQIVND (reference sequence). The CDR3 spans 13 residues. V was clipped by 8 bases and J by 4 bases, with 9 bases between them. The CDR3 spells CASGVRYNSPLHF. In DNA, the CDR3 is TGTGCCAGTGGTGTGAGGTATAATTCACCCCTCCACTTT.

This clone was counted between two and nine times. The V and J genes are TRBV10-3 and TRBJ1-2; 9 bases fit TRBD1. CDR3 size: 16 residues. CDR1 is ENHRY and CDR2 is SYGVKD in the germline V gene. Trimming took 3 bases from V and 0 from J; bases not matched to a gene: 5. In nucleotides, the CDR3 is TGTGCCATCAGTGATACCGGGACAGGGACTAACTATGGCTACACCTTC. As protein: CAISDTGTGTNYGYTF.

The chain is built from TRBV6-1 and TRBJ2-7; 7 bases are a match to TRBD2. The junction had 6 bases not matched to a gene; V was cut back by 2 bases and J by 2 bases. There are 15 residues in the CDR3. CDR1 MNHNS and CDR2 SASEGT come from the germline V gene. CDR3 sequence (DNA): TGTGCCAGCAGTGAATACGGGGGGACTACCTACGAGCAGTACTTC. Its translation is CASSEYGGTTYEQYF.

This clone was counted between two and nine times. The V call is TRBV25-1, the J call TRBJ2-6; 10 nucleotides line up with TRBD2. CDR3 size: 17 residues. The germline V gene has CDR1 MGHDK and CDR2 SYGVNS. Losses at the gene ends were 3 bases for V and 0 bases for J; bases not matched to a gene: 2. The CDR3 spells CASSEASGSSGANVLTF. In DNA, the CDR3 is TGTGCCAGCAGTGAGGCTAGCGGGAGCTCTGGGGCCAACGTCCTGACTTTC. Combining the CDR3 with reference TRBV25-1 and TRBJ2-6 gives the whole variable domain EADIYQTPRYLVIGTGKKITLECSQTMGHDKMYWYQQDPGMELHLIHYSYGVNSTEKGDLSSESTVSRIRTEHFPLTLESARPSHTSQYLCASSEASGSSGANVLTFGAGSRLTVL.

This clone was detected only a few times. This chain joins TRBV4-2 and TRBJ2-4; D uncertain. The CDR3 consists of 14 residues. Trimming took 4 bases from V and 1 from J, leaving 8 bases between them. The germline V gene has CDR1 LGHNA and CDR2 YNFKEQ. CDR3 region: CASSPPLAKNIQYF. The DNA for the CDR3 is TGTGCCAGCAGCCCCCCACTGGCCAAAAACATTCAGTACTTC.

The chain carries TRBV7-8 and TRBJ2-7; possible D gene TRBD2, 5 bases. This CDR3 contains 15 residues. Looked up from germline, CDR1 is SGHVS and CDR2 is FQNEAQ. Trimming took 5 bases from V and 2 from J, leaving 16 bases between them. In DNA form, the CDR3 reads TGTGCCAGCAGCCTACGTGGGGAGTTCACCTACGAGCAGTACTTC. Protein: CASSLRGEFTYEQYF.

The V gene is TRBV19, the J gene TRBJ2-1; D perhaps matches TRBD2 (7 bases). The CDR3 has 15 residues. Germline V gene sequence: CDR1 LNHDA, CDR2 SQIVND (reference sequence). V was cut by 6 bases and J by 0 bases, with 12 bases left in between. The CDR3 region is CASRGGRASYNEQFF. The CDR3 DNA sequence: TGTGCCAGTAGGGGGGGGCGGGCCTCCTACAATGAGCAGTTCTTC.

This clone was seen repeatedly, ten times or more. The chain employs TRBV4-2 and TRBJ2-1; D gene unclear. This CDR3 has 17 amino acids. Per the germline V gene, CDR1 is LGHNA and CDR2 is YNFKEQ. V dropped 0 bases and J dropped 0 bases, with 12 bases sitting between them. The CDR3 reads CASSQDHETSSYNEQFF. The CDR3 DNA reads as TGTGCCAGCAGCCAAGATCATGAGACAAGCTCCTACAATGAGCAGTTCTTC.

The chain employs TRBV7-9 and TRBJ1-6; D possibly corresponds to TRBD1 (6 bases). The germline CDR1 and CDR2 sequences are SEHNR and FQNEAQ (reference sequence). CDR3 length equals 13 residues. V was pared by 5 bases and J by 14 bases, with 16 bases between. CDR3 DNA sequence: TGTGCCAGCAGCCCCCCGGACAGATATACCCTCCACTTT. Translation gives CASSPPDRYTLHF.

The chain has TRBV5-6 and TRBJ2-2; 9 nucleotides align to TRBD2. Germline loops: CDR1 SGHDT, CDR2 YYEEEE. The V and J ends lost 1 base and 4 bases, in that order; junction bases with no gene match: 8. CDR3 length equals 17 residues. The CDR3 DNA reads TGTGCCAGCAGCTTGTTGGAAACTAGCGGGTTCACCGGGGAGCTGTTTTTT. It yields the protein CASSLLETSGFTGELFF.

This rearrangement joins TRBV18 to TRBJ1-6; D not resolved. CDR3 length equals 14 residues. V dropped 0 bases and J dropped 9 bases, with 9 bases sitting between them. Germline V CDR1 and CDR2: KGHSH, LQKENI. CDR3 DNA: TGTGCCAGCTCACCACCGGGTGGCGGTTCACCCCTCCACTTT. Amino acid sequence: CASSPPGGGSPLHF. Drawing the rest from reference TRBV18 and TRBJ1-6, the complete variable domain is NAGVMQNPRHLVRRRGQEARLRCSPMKGHSHVYWYRQLPEEGLKFMVYLQKENIIDESGMPKERFSAEFPKEGPSILRIQQVVRGDSAAYFCASSPPGGGSPLHFGNGTRLTVT.

The chain is built from TRBV5-8 and TRBJ2-3; 8 nucleotides agree with TRBD2. Germline CDR1 is SGHTS and CDR2 is YDEGEE. V lost 5 bases and J lost 3; bases outside the gene matches: 11. The CDR3 loop spans 16 amino acids. CDR3 sequence (DNA): TGTGCCAGCAGTTATTTACTAGAGCGGGAGACAGATACGCAGTATTTT. Translated: CASSYLLERETDTQYF.

V gene TRBV6-1 combines with J gene TRBJ2-1; the match to TRBD2 covers 8 bases. The CDR3 runs to 18 residues. Germline V gives CDR1 MNHNS, CDR2 SASEGT. The V gene end was trimmed by 0 bases and the J gene end by 0 bases; junction bases not matched to a gene: 7. The CDR3 DNA reads TGTGCCAGCAGTGAAGCGAAGACTAGCGCGAGCTCCTACAATGAGCAGTTCTTC. Protein: CASSEAKTSASSYNEQFF.

V usage is TRBV6-5 and J usage is TRBJ2-3, with 7 nucleotides matching TRBD1. The CDR3 spans 14 residues. CDR1 and CDR2 from the germline V gene are MNHEY and SVGAGI. V lost 2 bases and J lost 6; bases outside the gene matches: 5. CDR3 amino acids: CASSYGQGEDTQYF. The CDR3 DNA follows: TGTGCCAGCAGTTACGGTCAGGGGGAGGATACGCAGTATTTT.

The rearrangement uses TRBV19 and TRBJ2-1, with 9 bases fitting TRBD2. Germline V gene sequence: CDR1 LNHDA, CDR2 SQIVND (reference sequence). V lost 3 bases and J lost 6; bases outside the gene matches: 9. This CDR3 has 16 residues. The CDR3 bases are TGTGCCAGTAGTATGGGGAGGCTAGCGGGGATCAATGAGCAGTTCTTC. It encodes CASSMGRLAGINEQFF.

This clone is a singleton in its sample. The gene calls are TRBV30 and TRBJ2-7, with TRBD1 matching 9 bases. CDR1 is GTSNPN, CDR2 SVGIG, per germline (reference sequence). This CDR3 has 12 amino acids. Losses at the gene ends were 7 bases for V and 6 bases for J; bases not matched to a gene: 7. CDR3 amino acids: CAYTQGAGEQYF. For the CDR3, the DNA is TGTGCCTATACACAGGGGGCCGGCGAGCAGTACTTC. The complete variable domain, with remaining parts taken from reference TRBV30 and TRBJ2-7, reads SQTIHQWPATLVQPVGSPLSLECTVEGTSNPNLYWYRQAAGRGLQLLFYSVGIGQISSEVPQNLSASRPQDRQFILSSKKLLLSDSGFYLCAYTQGAGEQYFGPGTRLTVT.

This clone came up once. J is TRBJ2-2 and V is TRBV19; D might be TRBD2 (5 bases). Germline CDR1 reads LNHDA; CDR2 reads SQIVND (reference sequence). The V end lost 7 bases, the J end lost 4 bases, and 13 bases lay between the germline ends. This CDR3 comprises 14 residues. The CDR3 loop is CASISDWGTGELFF. In nucleotides, the CDR3 is TGTGCCAGTATTAGCGACTGGGGCACCGGGGAGCTGTTTTTT.

This clone was counted a single time. V and J are TRBV6-1 and TRBJ2-5; 10 positions agree with TRBD2. The CDR3 sequence is 15 residues long. The V and J ends lost 3 bases and 7 bases, in that order; junction bases with no gene match: 8. Germline CDR1 and CDR2: MNHNS and SASEGT. CDR3 sequence: CASSDWTSGAGTQYF. The CDR3 DNA sequence: TGTGCCAGCAGTGATTGGACTAGCGGCGCAGGGACCCAGTACTTC.

The rearrangement joins TRBV28 to TRBJ2-7; TRBD1 aligns across 8 bases. Germline V CDR1 and CDR2: MDHEN, SYDVKM. The CDR3 sequence is 14 residues long. Trimming cost V 6 bases and J 3 bases; bases outside gene matches: 7. This CDR3 reads CASSLTGDFYEQYF. In nucleotides, the CDR3 is TGTGCCAGCAGCCTGACAGGGGATTTCTACGAGCAGTACTTC.

The rearrangement uses TRBV28 and TRBJ1-1; D remains unclear. Per germline, CDR1 MDHEN and CDR2 SYDVKM. With 6 bases removed from V and 0 bases from J, the gap between germline ends came to 5 bases. The CDR3 contains 12 residues. As DNA, the CDR3 is TGTGCCAGCAGACTTATGAACACTGAAGCTTTCTTT. Amino acids: CASRLMNTEAFF.

The chain has TRBV27 and TRBJ2-1; perhaps TRBD1 as D (5 bases). The length of the CDR3 is 15 residues. Between the trimmed V and J ends, which lost 5 bases and 7 bases, there was a span of 18 bases. The germline CDR1 and CDR2 sequences are MNHEY and SMNVEV (reference sequence). CDR3 sequence: CASSKQSFGANEQFF. CDR3 sequence (DNA): TGTGCCAGCAGTAAACAATCATTTGGGGCTAATGAGCAGTTCTTC.

The V and J genes are TRBV5-4 and TRBJ1-1, with a tentative D call TRBD1 (5 bases). The CDR3 contains 15 residues. Looked up from germline, CDR1 is SGHNT and CDR2 is YYREEE (reference sequence). The V end lost 6 bases, the J end lost 0 bases, and 15 bases lay between the germline ends. For the CDR3, the DNA is TGTGCCAGCAATCTGGGGGGGTTCTTGAACACTGAAGCTTTCTTT. This translates into CASNLGGFLNTEAFF.

This clone was detected only a few times. V is TRBV6-1 and J is TRBJ2-7, with TRBD1 matching over 11 bases. The CDR3 covers 15 residues. Per the germline V gene, CDR1 is MNHNS and CDR2 is SASEGT. Unmatched junction bases numbered 2, after V lost 3 bases and J lost 1 base. This CDR3 reads CASSDGTGGSYEQYF. CDR3 DNA: TGTGCCAGCAGTGACGGGACAGGGGGTTCCTACGAGCAGTACTTC.

This chain links TRBV7-2 with TRBJ2-7; D is unresolved. Trimming removed 0 bases at V and 6 bases at J, with 9 bases between. CDR3 length equals 13 residues. The germline CDR1 and CDR2 sequences are SGHTA and FQGNSA. This CDR3 reads CASSLAIPSEQYF. The CDR3 region has the DNA TGTGCCAGCAGCTTAGCGATCCCGAGCGAGCAGTACTTC.

The chain combines TRBV10-3 with TRBJ2-1, with D maybe TRBD1 (6 bases). Germline V gene sequence: CDR1 ENHRY, CDR2 SYGVKD. The CDR3 has 13 residues. Trimming cost V 0 bases and J 12 bases, with 12 bases left between them. The CDR3 here is CAISESVGTRQFF. DNA for the CDR3: TGTGCCATCAGTGAGTCGGTCGGGACACGGCAGTTCTTC.

This clone was seen a few times. This rearrangement joins TRBV10-2 to TRBJ2-7, with 12 bases identical to TRBD2. CDR1 is WSHSY, CDR2 SAAADI, per germline. The ends lost 5 bases at V and 2 bases at J; junction bases unmatched: 7. The CDR3 covers 16 residues. The CDR3 sequence: CASSWTSGTRPYEQYF. CDR3 DNA: TGCGCCAGCAGTTGGACTAGCGGGACTAGACCCTACGAGCAGTACTTC.

The chain links TRBV9 to TRBJ2-1; TRBD1 matches at 8 bases. Trimming at V came to 4 bases and at J to 3 bases, leaving 9 bases not matched to a gene. CDR3 size: 16 residues. Germline V lookup: CDR1 SGDLS, CDR2 YYNGEE. CDR3 amino acids: CASSPTGQGLYNEQFF. DNA for the CDR3: TGTGCCAGCAGCCCCACTGGACAGGGCCTCTACAATGAGCAGTTCTTC.

The gene calls are TRBV15 and TRBJ1-4; no firm D call. Germline lookup yields CDR1 LNHNV and CDR2 YYDKDF (reference sequence). This CDR3 has 17 amino acids. Trimming removed 0 bases at V and 0 bases at J, with 11 bases between. The CDR3 DNA follows: TGTGCCACCAGCAGAGACCCAAGAGTCACAACTAATGAAAAACTGTTTTTT. Translating it yields CATSRDPRVTTNEKLFF.